Listed below are T cell receptor beta chains from one sample, sequenced in a study of shared clonotypes between healthy human individuals. This table comes from immunoSEQ multiplex PCR, and its TCRdb copy is limited to in-frame clones, with some not included. Of 2,100,000 or so clones in the sample, approximately 95% were seen once. The source material was naive CD4+ T cells sorted from blood. These TCRs come from a young man in good health. The CDR3 runs from the conserved cysteine through the conserved F or W. A D gene is named only where the DNA matches it firmly. Some rows mark clone size as missing; the rest say once, few, many or name a class of expanded clone.

V: TRBV2
J: TRBJ1-6
size: NA
D: NA
DNA: TGTGCCAGCATCAACAGGGAGAATTCACCCCTCCACTTT
CDR3: CASINRENSPLHF

V: TRBV5-1
J: TRBJ1-6
size: NA
D: TRBD1
DNA: TGCGCCAGCAGCTCGGGACAGGATAGCTCACCCCTCCACTTT
CDR3: CASSSGQDSSPLHF

V: TRBV30
J: TRBJ2-7
size: NA
D: NA
DNA: TGTGCCTGGAGTCCGATCCGACTGCAGGGAAAGCAGTACTTC
CDR3: CAWSPIRLQGKQYF

V: TRBV7-9
J: TRBJ2-2
size: NA
D: NA
DNA: TGTGCCAGCAGCCGGTACCTAGTATCAGGGAACACCGGGGAGCTGTTTTTT
CDR3: CASSRYLVSGNTGELFF

V: TRBV9
J: TRBJ2-5
size: NA
D: TRBD1
DNA: TGTGCCAGCCCCGGTCGGGACAGGGTACCTATGGAGACCCAGTACTTC
CDR3: CASPGRDRVPMETQYF

V: TRBV28
J: TRBJ1-4
size: NA
D: NA
DNA: TGTGCCAGCACCCCGCCCCCGGGGACTAATGAAAAACTGTTTTTT
CDR3: CASTPPPGTNEKLFF

V: TRBV6-6
J: TRBJ2-7
size: NA
D: NA
DNA: TGTGCCAGCAGTTACGATCGGGTGCGCTACGAGCAGTACTTC
CDR3: CASSYDRVRYEQYF

V: TRBV27
J: TRBJ2-2
size: NA
D: TRBD2
DNA: TGTGCCAGCAGTTCTGCTAGCGGGGTGAACGGGGAGCTGTTTTTT
CDR3: CASSSASGVNGELFF

V: TRBV6-5
J: TRBJ2-7
size: NA
D: TRBD2
DNA: TGTGCCCAGCGGGGGCAGGGGAGCTCCTACGAGCAGTACTTC
CDR3: CAQRGQGSSYEQYF

V: TRBV5-1
J: TRBJ1-4
size: NA
D: NA
DNA: TGCGCCAGCAGCTCCGGTGGACCGGGTGAAAAACTGTTTTTT
CDR3: CASSSGGPGEKLFF

V: TRBV6-5
J: TRBJ2-7
size: NA
D: NA
DNA: TGTGCCAGCAGTCGCCACGGGGCCCACGAGCAGTACTTC
CDR3: CASSRHGAHEQYF

V: TRBV9
J: TRBJ2-7
size: NA
D: TRBD2
DNA: TGTGCCAGCAGCGTAAGTTCGACGGGAGGGTACGAGCAGTACTTC
CDR3: CASSVSSTGGYEQYF

V: TRBV6-4
J: TRBJ2-2
size: NA
D: NA
DNA: TGTGCCAGCAGTGACTACTCGAACACCGGGGAGCTGTTTTTT
CDR3: CASSDYSNTGELFF

V: TRBV6-6
J: TRBJ2-5
size: NA
D: NA
DNA: TGTGCCAGCAGTTACGTAGCGGAAGAGACCCAGTACTTC
CDR3: CASSYVAEETQYF

V: TRBV5-4
J: TRBJ2-7
size: few
D: TRBD1
DNA: TGTGCCAGCAGCTTCCGGGACAGGGGGCTCTACGAGCAGTACTTC
CDR3: CASSFRDRGLYEQYF

V: TRBV5-1
J: TRBJ2-2
size: once
D: NA
DNA: TGCGCCAGCAGCTTGGAAGGCGCCGGGGAGCTGTTTTTT
CDR3: CASSLEGAGELFF

V: TRBV6-1
J: TRBJ2-7
size: NA
D: TRBD2
DNA: TGTGCCAGCAGTGAAGGTTGGCTAGCGGTCTACGAGCAGTACTTC
CDR3: CASSEGWLAVYEQYF

V: TRBV10-3
J: TRBJ2-6
size: NA
D: NA
DNA: TGTGCCATCACCCCAGGGGCTGGGGCCAACGTCCTGACTTTC
CDR3: CAITPGAGANVLTF

V: TRBV4-1
J: TRBJ2-5
size: NA
D: TRBD2
DNA: TGCGCCAGCAGCAAAGGGAGTAGCGGGGAAGCAGAGACCCAGTACTTC
CDR3: CASSKGSSGEAETQYF

V: TRBV27
J: TRBJ1-2
size: NA
D: NA
DNA: TGTGCCAGCAGACACTCCCTCTCCGACAAATCGAGAGGCTACACCTTC
CDR3: CASRHSLSDKSRGYTF

V: TRBV7-9
J: TRBJ2-7
size: NA
D: NA
DNA: TGTGCCAGCAGCCTGACAGGATCCCTGGCCGAGCAGTACTTC
CDR3: CASSLTGSLAEQYF

V: TRBV2
J: TRBJ1-5
size: NA
D: NA
DNA: TGTGCCAGCAGTGAGGGGACACTCAATCAGCCCCAGCATTTT
CDR3: CASSEGTLNQPQHF

V: TRBV6-1
J: TRBJ2-7
size: NA
D: TRBD1
DNA: TGTGCCAGCACTCCCGTTGGGACAGGGCCCTACGAGCAGTACTTC
CDR3: CASTPVGTGPYEQYF

V: TRBV7-2
J: TRBJ1-6
size: NA
D: NA
DNA: TGTGCCAGCAGCACAGACAGTATCTATCCTAGCTCCTATAATTCACCCCTCCACTTT
CDR3: CASSTDSIYPSSYNSPLHF

V: TRBV11-2
J: TRBJ2-7
size: NA
D: NA
DNA: TGTGCCAGCAGCGGACATTTGGAGCAGTACTTC
CDR3: CASSGHLEQYF

V: TRBV7-9
J: TRBJ1-1
size: NA
D: TRBD1
DNA: TGTGCCAGCAGCCTAAGGGGGCCTATGAACACTGAAGCTTTCTTT
CDR3: CASSLRGPMNTEAFF